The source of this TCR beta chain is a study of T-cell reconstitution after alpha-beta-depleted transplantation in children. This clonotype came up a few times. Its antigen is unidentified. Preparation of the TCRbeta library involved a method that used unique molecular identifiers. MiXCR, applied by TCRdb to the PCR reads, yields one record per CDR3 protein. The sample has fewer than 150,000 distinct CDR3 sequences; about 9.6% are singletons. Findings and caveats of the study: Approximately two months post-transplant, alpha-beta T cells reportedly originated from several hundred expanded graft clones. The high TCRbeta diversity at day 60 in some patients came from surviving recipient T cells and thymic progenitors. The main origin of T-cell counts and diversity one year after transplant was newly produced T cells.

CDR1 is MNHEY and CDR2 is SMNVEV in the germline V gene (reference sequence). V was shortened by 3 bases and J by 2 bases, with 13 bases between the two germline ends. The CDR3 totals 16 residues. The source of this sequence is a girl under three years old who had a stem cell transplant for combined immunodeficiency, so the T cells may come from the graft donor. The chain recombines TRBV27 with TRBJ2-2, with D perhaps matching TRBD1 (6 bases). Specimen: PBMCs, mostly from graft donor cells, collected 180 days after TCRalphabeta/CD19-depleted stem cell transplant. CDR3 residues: CASSLYSRGNTGELFF. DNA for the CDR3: TGTGCCAGCAGTTTGTATAGCAGGGGTAACACCGGGGAGCTGTTTTTT.